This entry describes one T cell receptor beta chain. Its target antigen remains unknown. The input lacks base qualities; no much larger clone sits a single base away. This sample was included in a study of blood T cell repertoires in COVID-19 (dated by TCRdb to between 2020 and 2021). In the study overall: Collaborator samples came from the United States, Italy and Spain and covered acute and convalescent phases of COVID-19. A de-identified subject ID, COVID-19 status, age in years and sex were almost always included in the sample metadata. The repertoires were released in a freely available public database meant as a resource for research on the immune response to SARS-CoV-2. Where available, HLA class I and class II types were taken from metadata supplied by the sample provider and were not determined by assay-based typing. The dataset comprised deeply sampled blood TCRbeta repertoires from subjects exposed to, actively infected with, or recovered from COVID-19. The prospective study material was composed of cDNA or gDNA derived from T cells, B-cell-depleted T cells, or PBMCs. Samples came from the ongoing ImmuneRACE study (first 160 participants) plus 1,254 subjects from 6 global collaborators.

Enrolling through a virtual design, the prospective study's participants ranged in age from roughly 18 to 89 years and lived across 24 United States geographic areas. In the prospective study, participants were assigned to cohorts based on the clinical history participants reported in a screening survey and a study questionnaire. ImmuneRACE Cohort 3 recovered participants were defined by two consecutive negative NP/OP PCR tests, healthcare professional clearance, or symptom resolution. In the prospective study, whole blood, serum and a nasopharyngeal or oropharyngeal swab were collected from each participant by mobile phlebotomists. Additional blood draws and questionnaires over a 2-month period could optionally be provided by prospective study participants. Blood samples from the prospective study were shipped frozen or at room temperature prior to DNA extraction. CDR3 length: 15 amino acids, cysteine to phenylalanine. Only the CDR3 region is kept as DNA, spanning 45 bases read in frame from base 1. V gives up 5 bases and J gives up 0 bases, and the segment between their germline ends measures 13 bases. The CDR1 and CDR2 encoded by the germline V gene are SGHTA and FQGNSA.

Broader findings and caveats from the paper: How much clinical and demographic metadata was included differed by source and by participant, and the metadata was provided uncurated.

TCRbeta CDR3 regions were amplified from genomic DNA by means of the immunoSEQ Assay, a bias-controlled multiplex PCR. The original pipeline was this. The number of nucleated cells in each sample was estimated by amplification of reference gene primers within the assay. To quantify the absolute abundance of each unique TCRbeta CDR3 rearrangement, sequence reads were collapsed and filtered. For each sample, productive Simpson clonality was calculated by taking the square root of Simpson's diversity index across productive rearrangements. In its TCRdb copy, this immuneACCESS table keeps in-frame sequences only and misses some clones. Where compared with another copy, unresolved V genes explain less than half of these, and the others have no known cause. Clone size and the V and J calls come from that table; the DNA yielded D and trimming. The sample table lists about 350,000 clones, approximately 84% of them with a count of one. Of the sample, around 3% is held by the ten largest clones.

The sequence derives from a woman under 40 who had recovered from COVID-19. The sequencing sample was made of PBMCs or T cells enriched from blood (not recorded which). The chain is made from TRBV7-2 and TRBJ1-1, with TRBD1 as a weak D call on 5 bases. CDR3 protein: CASSPSGVMNTEAFF. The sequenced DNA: TGTGCCAGCAGCCCCTCGGGGGTAATGAACACTGAAGCTTTCTTT. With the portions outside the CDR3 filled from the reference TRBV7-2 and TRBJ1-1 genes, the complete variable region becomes GAGVSQSPSNKVTEKGKDVELRCDPISGHTALYWYRQSLGQGLEFLIYFQGNSAPDKSGLPSDRFSAERTGGSVSTLTIQRTQQEDSAVYLCASSPSGVMNTEAFFGQGTRLTVV.